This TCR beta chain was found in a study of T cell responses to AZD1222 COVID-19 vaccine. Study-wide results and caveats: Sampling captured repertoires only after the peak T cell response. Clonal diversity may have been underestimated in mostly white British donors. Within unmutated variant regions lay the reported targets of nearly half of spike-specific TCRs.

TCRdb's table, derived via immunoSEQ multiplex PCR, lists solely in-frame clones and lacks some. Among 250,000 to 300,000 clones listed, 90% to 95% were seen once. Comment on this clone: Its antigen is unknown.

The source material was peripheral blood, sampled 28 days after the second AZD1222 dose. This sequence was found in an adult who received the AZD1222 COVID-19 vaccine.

For the CDR3, the DNA is TGCGCCAGCAGCTTGGTCCAGGGGGCAGATGGCTACACCTTC. It specifies CASSLVQGADGYTF. The chain joins TRBV5-1 to TRBJ1-2; 8 bases agree with TRBD1. The CDR3 is 14 amino acids. Germline V gene sequence: CDR1 SGHRS, CDR2 YFSETQ. The V segment lost 0 bases and the J segment 6 bases; nucleotides outside the gene matches: 4.